One and the same sample provided the 22 T cell receptor beta chains below, sequenced in a study of shared clonotypes between healthy human individuals. TCRdb's table, derived via immunoSEQ multiplex PCR, lists solely in-frame clones and lacks some. The sample has about 580,000 clones, roughly 98% seen once. CD45RO-negative cells were positively selected for CCR7, leaving out terminally differentiated effector memory CD45RA+ cells. Material: naive CD8+ T cells sorted from blood. The receptor set was obtained from a man aged 25-45 years in good health.

The CDR3 DNA follows: TGTGCCAGCAGCGGAGGACTAGCGGGAGGGCCGGTCGGGGAGCTGTTTTTT. This encodes CASSGGLAGGPVGELFF. The chain links TRBV9 to TRBJ2-2, with 15 bases aligning to TRBD2. CDR1 is SGDLS, CDR2 YYNGEE, per germline. V shed 3 bases and J 7 bases; nucleotides not matched to a gene: 7. CDR3 length equals 17 residues.

The V call is TRBV7-9, the J call TRBJ2-3; 8 bases are a match to TRBD2. The CDR3 totals 15 residues. V lost 5 bases and J lost 5; bases outside the gene matches: 9. Germline V gene data show CDR1 as SEHNR and CDR2 as FQNEAQ (reference sequence). The CDR3 nucleotides are TGTGCCAGCAGCCCCGGGGGGGCTCCGGGAGATACGCAGTATTTT. This encodes CASSPGGAPGDTQYF.

J is TRBJ1-2 and V is TRBV2; D remains ambiguous. V shed 7 bases and J shed 0 bases, with 6 bases lying between them. Germline CDR1 is SNHLY and CDR2 is FYNNEI. The CDR3 loop spans 12 amino acids. The CDR3 reads CASIPTNYGYTF. CDR3 coding DNA: TGTGCCAGCATCCCGACTAACTATGGCTACACCTTC.

The chain joins TRBV11-3 to TRBJ2-3; D might be TRBD2 (6 bases). CDR1 is SGHNT, CDR2 YENEEA, per germline. V was trimmed by 3 bases and J by 1 base, leaving 8 bases between them. This CDR3 comprises 14 residues. The CDR3 region has the DNA TGTGCCAGCAGCTTTAGCGGTCGCACAGATACGCAGTATTTT. Amino acids: CASSFSGRTDTQYF.

The CDR3 sequence is CASSGGTSGSPPRYNEQFF. The CDR3 coding sequence is TGTGCCAGCAGCGGCGGGACTAGCGGGAGCCCCCCGCGTTACAATGAGCAGTTCTTC. This sequence joins TRBV21-1 and TRBJ2-1; the D segment call TRBD2 is taken from the table without a DNA check. TRBV21-1 is labeled a pseudogene. There are 19 residues in the CDR3.

The chain combines TRBV14 with TRBJ2-3; no firm D call. The CDR3 is 12 amino acids. Germline CDR1 is SGHDN and CDR2 is FVKESK. V shed 1 base and J shed 6 bases, with 5 bases lying between them. CDR3 bases: TGTGCCAGCAGCCAAGCACGGGATACGCAGTATTTT. Residues: CASSQARDTQYF.

The gene calls are TRBV29-1 and TRBJ2-1, with TRBD2 matching 7 bases. The CDR3 length is 14 residues. Per the germline V gene, CDR1 is SQVTM and CDR2 is ANQGSEA. Trimming took 4 bases from V and 2 from J; bases not matched to a gene: 5. The CDR3 loop reads CSVVAGEPYNEQFF. The CDR3 DNA sequence: TGCAGCGTTGTAGCGGGCGAACCCTACAATGAGCAGTTCTTC.

J is TRBJ2-1 and V is TRBV11-2; D might be TRBD2 (6 bases). In germline, CDR1 is SGHAT, CDR2 FQNNGV. The V gene lost 5 bases and the J gene lost 9 bases, with 23 bases spanning the gap. The CDR3 runs to 16 residues. The CDR3 DNA reads as TGTGCCAGCAGCGATACCGGGACCCGGAGGGTATTTGAGCAGTTCTTC. Translated, it gives CASSDTGTRRVFEQFF.

The CDR3 nucleotides are TGTGCCATCAGACTAAGGCTTAACCCCCAAGAGACCCAGTACTTC. Translation gives CAIRLRLNPQETQYF. The V gene is TRBV10-3, the J gene TRBJ2-5; D gene ambiguous. Trimming removed 6 bases from V and 1 base from J, with 15 bases in between. CDR3 size: 15 residues. The V gene's germline CDR1 is ENHRY and CDR2 SYGVKD.

This chain links TRBV7-6 with TRBJ2-7, with TRBD2 identical over 11 bases. The CDR3 consists of 18 residues. Germline V CDR1 and CDR2: SGHVS, FNYEAQ. V lost 1 base and J lost 5; bases outside the gene matches: 13. The CDR3 coding sequence is TGTGCCAGCAGCTTAGGGGGACGTAGCGGGAGGGCCTTTAACGAGCAGTACTTC. Residues: CASSLGGRSGRAFNEQYF. Full variable domain (missing parts from reference TRBV7-6 and TRBJ2-7): GAGVSQSPRYKVTKRGQDVALRCDPISGHVSLYWYRQALGQGPEFLTYFNYEAQQDKSGLPNDRFSAERPEGSISTLTIQRTEQRDSAMYRCASSLGGRSGRAFNEQYFGPGTRLTVT.

This clone was counted a single time. The chain has TRBV13 and TRBJ2-3; TRBD2 agrees at 9 bases. The CDR3 covers 18 residues. Germline CDR1 and CDR2: PRHDT and FYEKMQ (reference sequence). V shed 2 bases and J 4 bases; nucleotides not matched to a gene: 13. The CDR3 reads CASSLRGAGGPAADTQYF. For the CDR3, the DNA is TGTGCCAGCAGCTTAAGGGGGGCGGGAGGGCCCGCCGCAGATACGCAGTATTTT.

In regard to this clone: The sample contains more than one DNA sequence encoding this CDR3. This chain uses TRBV14 with TRBJ2-7; D is uncertain. Trimming took 4 bases from V and 3 from J, leaving 10 bases between them. Per germline, CDR1 SGHDN and CDR2 FVKESK. The CDR3 covers 13 residues. Here the CDR3 DNA reads TGTGCCAGCAGCCTCCGAACCGGCTACGAGCAGTACTTC. This encodes CASSLRTGYEQYF.

The chain combines TRBV27 with TRBJ1-5, with TRBD1 matching over 7 bases. Germline V gene sequence: CDR1 MNHEY, CDR2 SMNVEV (reference sequence). J lost 2 bases, V lost 3 bases, and 7 bases had no gene match. The CDR3 loop spans 16 amino acids. The DNA of the CDR3 is TGTGCCAGCAGTTTTCAGGGGGTCTCTGGCAATCAGCCCCAGCATTTT. Protein sequence: CASSFQGVSGNQPQHF.

This clone was counted a single time. V usage is TRBV4-3 and J usage is TRBJ2-7; D may be TRBD1 (8 bases). CDR3 length: 15 amino acids. V gave up 0 bases and J gave up 3 bases, with 12 bases separating them. The germline V gene encodes CDR1 LGHNA and CDR2 YSLEER. The CDR3 DNA reads TGCGCCAGCAGCCAAGAACAGGGGGGGGACTACGAGCAGTACTTC. As protein: CASSQEQGGDYEQYF.

The chain is built from TRBV18 and TRBJ2-1, with 9 bases lining up with TRBD2. Looked up from germline, CDR1 is KGHSH and CDR2 is LQKENI. The CDR3 length is 18 residues. With 0 bases clipped from V and 2 bases from J, the junction kept 8 bases outside the gene matches. This chain's CDR3 is CASSPPLSTSGAYNEQFF. The CDR3 DNA reads as TGTGCCAGCTCACCACCCCTCTCGACTAGCGGAGCCTACAATGAGCAGTTCTTC.

This clone was detected once. The chain is built from TRBV6-1 and TRBJ2-7; no reliable D call. CDR1 MNHNS and CDR2 SASEGT come from the germline V gene. The CDR3 totals 15 residues. The V gene lost 3 bases and the J gene lost 3 bases, with 15 bases spanning the gap. The CDR3 DNA reads as TGTGCCAGCAGTGAGCGTCTAAACAGAGACTACGAGCAGTACTTC. It specifies CASSERLNRDYEQYF.

J is TRBJ1-4 and V is TRBV4-3; D call uncertain. The CDR3 is 13 amino acids. CDR1 is LGHNA, CDR2 YSLEER, per germline. V was cut by 2 bases and J by 8 bases, with 9 bases left in between. CDR3 bases: TGCGCCAGCAGCCAATGGAGGAAGGAAAAACTGTTTTTT. This codes for CASSQWRKEKLFF.

The chain carries TRBV27 and TRBJ1-1, with a possible D match to TRBD1 (6 bases). The CDR3 length is 13 residues. The germline V and J ends were trimmed by 4 bases and 5 bases, with 11 bases remaining between them. The germline gives CDR1 MNHEY, CDR2 SMNVEV (reference sequence). The CDR3 sequence is CASSSGVGTEAFF. CDR3 nucleotide sequence: TGTGCCAGCAGTTCAGGGGTCGGGACTGAAGCTTTCTTT.

The chain employs TRBV2 and TRBJ1-5; D is undetermined. This CDR3 is built from 14 residues. V was cut by 7 bases and J by 2 bases, with 12 bases left in between. Per germline, CDR1 SNHLY and CDR2 FYNNEI. The CDR3 DNA sequence: TGTGCCAGCATGGGGAGCCGGGGCAATCAGCCCCAGCATTTT. It is translated as CASMGSRGNQPQHF.

The chain carries TRBV7-6 and TRBJ2-3; D gene ambiguous. The CDR3 is 16 amino acids. V gave up 6 bases and J gave up 0 bases, with 16 bases separating them. Germline CDR1 is SGHVS and CDR2 is FNYEAQ. In DNA, the CDR3 is TGTGCCAGCAGACCCTGGGTGGAGACTAGCACAGATACGCAGTATTTT. This codes for CASRPWVETSTDTQYF.

This chain links TRBV28 with TRBJ2-1; D uncertain. Germline values: CDR1 MDHEN, CDR2 SYDVKM. The CDR3 extends over 13 amino acids. Trimming took 3 bases from V and 4 from J, leaving 7 bases between them. The CDR3, as DNA: TGTGCCAGCAGTTTTAGGCGTTACAATGAGCAGTTCTTC. Translated: CASSFRRYNEQFF. The variable domain in full, completed from reference TRBV28 and TRBJ2-1, reads DVKVTQSSRYLVKRTGEKVFLECVQDMDHENMFWYRQDPGLGLRLIYFSYDVKMKEKGDIPEGYSVSREKKERFSLILESASTNQTSMYLCASSFRRYNEQFFGPGTRLTVL.

The CDR3 region has the DNA TGTGCCAGCACCCCTCAGGGTTTCCAAGAGACCCAGTACTTC. It encodes CASTPQGFQETQYF. This chain links TRBV7-9 with TRBJ2-5, with TRBD1 as a possible D gene (5 bases). Germline CDR1 and CDR2: SEHNR and FQNEAQ (reference sequence). The CDR3 spans 14 residues. Trimming removed 7 bases from V and 1 base from J, with 13 bases in between.